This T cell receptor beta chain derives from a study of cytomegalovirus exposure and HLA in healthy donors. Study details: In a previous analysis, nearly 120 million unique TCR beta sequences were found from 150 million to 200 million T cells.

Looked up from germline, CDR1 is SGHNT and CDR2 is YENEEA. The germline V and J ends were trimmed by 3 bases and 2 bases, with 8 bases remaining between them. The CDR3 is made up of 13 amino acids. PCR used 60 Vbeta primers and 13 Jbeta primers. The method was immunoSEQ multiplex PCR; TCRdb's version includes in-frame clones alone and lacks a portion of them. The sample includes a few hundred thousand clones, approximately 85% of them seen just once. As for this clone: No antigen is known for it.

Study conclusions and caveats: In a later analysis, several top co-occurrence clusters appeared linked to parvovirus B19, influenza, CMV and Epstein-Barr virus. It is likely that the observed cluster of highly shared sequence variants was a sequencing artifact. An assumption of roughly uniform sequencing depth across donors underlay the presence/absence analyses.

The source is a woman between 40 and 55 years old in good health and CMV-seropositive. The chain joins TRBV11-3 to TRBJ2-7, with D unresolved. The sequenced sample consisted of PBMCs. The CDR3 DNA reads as TGTGCCAGCAGCTTGGAGTGGACCTACGAGCAGTACTTC. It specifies CASSLEWTYEQYF.